The source of this T cell receptor beta chain is a study of shared clonotypes between healthy human individuals. Study-level background: Those who served as donors were two women and three men between the ages of 18 and 49. Study-wide results and caveats: The diversity represented, both genetic and in exposure history, was limited by few donors.

CD45RA+ naive and CD45RA-negative memory subsets were separated from CD4+ cells. CDR3 length: 15 residues. V shed 1 base and J shed 3 bases, with 9 bases lying between them. CDR1 is LNHDA and CDR2 is SQIVND in the germline V gene (reference sequence). Each PCR replicate from the sorted subsets contained about 200 ng DNA, which is some 31,000 T cell genomes. TCRdb's table, derived via immunoSEQ multiplex PCR, lists solely in-frame clones and lacks some. This sample yields around 700,000 clones, of which approximately 79% are seen a single time; approximately 1.8% belongs to the top ten. Points on this clone: The antigen is unknown.

The sequence derives from a woman aged 25 to 39 in good health. Input material: memory CD4+ T cells sorted from blood. Subset denoted: CD45RA-negative fraction. V gene TRBV19 combines with J gene TRBJ2-2; D might be TRBD1 (6 bases). The CDR3, as DNA: TGTGCCAGTAGTATAGGTCCAGGGGACACCGGGGAGCTGTTTTTT. Translation: CASSIGPGDTGELFF.